Included here is one TCR beta chain sequence, with context. These data originate in a study of blood T cell repertoires in COVID-19. Across the study: Sources were T cells, B-cell-depleted T cells, or PBMCs; the material itself was cDNA or gDNA.

In the authors' methods: For nucleated cells, counts were estimated from reference gene primer amplification. Profiled with immunoSEQ multiplex PCR; TCRdb holds only in-frame clones, not every one. The V and J calls and the clone size are those of that table, but D and trimming were determined from the DNA. The sample consists of some 250,000 clones, roughly nine tenths of them appearing once. This CDR3 has 16 residues. Germline V gene sequence: CDR1 ENHRY, CDR2 SYGVKD. With V trimmed by 6 bases and J by 4 bases, 13 bases remained unmatched. Sequencing was carried out using peripheral blood. The chain employs TRBV10-3 and TRBJ2-3; 7 bases line up with TRBD1. This clonotype was sampled from a woman aged 25 to 39 with COVID-19, enrolled during active disease. The CDR3 loop is CAIRSRDSFSADTQYF. The CDR3 DNA reads as TGTGCCATCAGGAGCCGGGACAGTTTTTCCGCAGATACGCAGTATTTT.